Below, 14 T cell receptor beta chains from the same sample are listed, as sequenced in a study of response to subunit inactivated influenza vaccine (dated by TCRdb to the late 2010s). To prepare the library, RT-PCR was applied. Sequencing was performed on an Illumina HiSeq 2500. The public reads were run again by TCRdb, first through fastp at Q25 and then through MiXCR, and only productive beta chains were kept. Each CDR3 protein appears once, grouped with its most common genes and DNA. The sample records about 570,000 distinct CDR3 sequences, roughly 12% of which are singletons. The ten largest clones take up more than 8.5% of the sample. The sequencing here drew on PBMCs from blood, taken on the day of vaccination. The receptor source for this set is a man aged 50 to 60 who received an inactivated influenza vaccine. Donor details come from another sample of the same person, matched by shared clones.

This chain connects TRBV7-9 to TRBJ2-2; no reliable D call. The germline V gene encodes CDR1 SEHNR and CDR2 FQNEAQ (reference sequence). Trimming took 4 bases from V and 4 from J, leaving 13 bases between them. CDR3 size: 15 residues. CDR3 sequence (DNA): TGTGCCAGCAGCTCCATGACGGCTAGCACCGGGGAGCTGTTTTTT. It translates to CASSSMTASTGELFF.

The rearrangement joins TRBV4-2 to TRBJ2-1, with TRBD1 identical over 11 bases. V was clipped by 4 bases and J by 6 bases; unmatched bases: 5. Germline loops: CDR1 LGHNA, CDR2 YNFKEQ. This CDR3 comprises 15 residues. CDR3 loop: CASSPSGTGGNEQFF. The DNA of the CDR3 is TGTGCCAGCAGCCCGAGTGGGACAGGGGGCAATGAGCAGTTCTTC.

This clonotype has ten or more counts. The V and J genes are TRBV20-1 and TRBJ2-2; TRBD2 matches at 10 bases. Germline V gives CDR1 DFQATT, CDR2 SNEGSKA (reference sequence). The CDR3 is 18 residues long. With 3 bases clipped from V and 1 base from J, the junction kept 11 bases outside the gene matches. The CDR3 is CSASNPTSGPWNTGELFF. The CDR3 DNA is TGCAGTGCTAGTAACCCGACTAGCGGGCCCTGGAACACCGGGGAGCTGTTTTTT.

The chain links TRBV5-1 to TRBJ1-1, with 9 bases identical to TRBD1. After removal of 0 bases from V and 4 bases from J, the junction contained 1 base not matched to a gene. Germline lookup yields CDR1 SGHRS and CDR2 YFSETQ. The CDR3 sequence is 14 residues long. CDR3 nucleotide sequence: TGCGCCAGCAGCTTGGGGACAGGGGCCACTGAAGCTTTCTTT. It is translated as CASSLGTGATEAFF. Full variable domain (outside the CDR3, taken from reference TRBV5-1 and TRBJ1-1): KAGVTQTPRYLIKTRGQQVTLSCSPISGHRSVSWYQQTPGQGLQFLFEYFSETQRNKGNFPGRFSGRQFSNSRSEMNVSTLELGDSALYLCASSLGTGATEAFFGQGTRLTVV.

This clonotype turned up a few times. The chain is built from TRBV28 and TRBJ1-2, with 7 bases aligning to TRBD1. The CDR3 is made up of 15 amino acids. The V segment lost 8 bases and the J segment 8 bases; nucleotides outside the gene matches: 17. Germline V CDR1 and CDR2: MDHEN, SYDVKM. The CDR3 region is CASENQGGAPQGYTF. For the CDR3, the DNA is TGTGCCAGCGAAAACCAGGGGGGCGCGCCCCAAGGCTACACCTTC.

The chain has TRBV12-3 or TRBV12-4 and TRBJ2-3; D gene uncertain. The CDR3 loop spans 15 amino acids. The V end was cut by 1 base, the J end by 6 bases, with 14 bases between. The CDR3 is CASSLDGLGDDTQYF. The CDR3 nucleotides read TGTGCCAGCAGTTTAGACGGTTTAGGCGACGATACGCAGTATTTT.

This clonotype was detected only a few times. The gene calls are TRBV7-3 and TRBJ2-1; TRBD2 matches 7 bases. Germline CDR1 reads SGHTA; CDR2 reads FQGTGA. Trimming at V came to 6 bases and at J to 8 bases, leaving 13 bases not matched to a gene. CDR3 length: 15 residues. The CDR3 loop is CASSFQLSGIYEQFF. The CDR3 DNA reads TGTGCCAGCAGTTTCCAGCTAAGCGGGATCTATGAGCAGTTCTTC.

This clonotype was observed a few times. The chain employs TRBV20-1 and TRBJ2-3; D is undetermined. V was shortened by 2 bases and J by 1 base, with 7 bases between the two germline ends. Germline V CDR1 and CDR2: DFQATT, SNEGSKA (reference sequence). The CDR3 sequence is 13 residues long. This chain's CDR3 is CSARRWGTDTQYF. The CDR3 DNA follows: TGCAGTGCTAGAAGGTGGGGCACAGATACGCAGTATTTT.

J is TRBJ2-1 and V is TRBV5-1, with D tentatively TRBD1 (5 bases). This CDR3 has 14 amino acids. V was pared by 2 bases and J by 5 bases, with 11 bases between. From germline, CDR1 is SGHRS and CDR2 YFSETQ. CDR3 sequence reads: CASSLGDLNNEQFF. In DNA form, the CDR3 reads TGCGCCAGCAGCTTAGGGGATTTGAACAATGAGCAGTTCTTC.

This clonotype occurred a few times. The rearrangement links TRBV29-1 to TRBJ2-7, with D unclear. The length of the CDR3 is 14 residues. The V and J ends lost 4 bases and 0 bases respectively, with 13 bases between them. Germline V CDR1 and CDR2: SQVTM, ANQGSEA. The CDR3 spells CSVVGTPSSYEQYF. CDR3 nucleotide sequence: TGCAGCGTTGTAGGCACCCCGAGCTCCTACGAGCAGTACTTC.

This chain joins TRBV5-1 and TRBJ2-1; 16 nucleotides align to TRBD2. V trimming: 0 bases; J trimming: 8 bases; junction bases outside the gene matches: 5. Germline assignment: CDR1 SGHRS and CDR2 YFSETQ. This CDR3 has 17 amino acids. CDR3 sequence reads: CASSLAGTSGGADEQFF. The CDR3 bases are TGCGCCAGCAGCTTGGCCGGGACTAGCGGGGGGGCCGATGAGCAGTTCTTC.

V and J are TRBV7-9 and TRBJ2-3, with a weak D call TRBD2 (5 bases). Germline CDR1 is SEHNR and CDR2 is FQNEAQ (reference sequence). The V end was cut by 4 bases, the J end by 3 bases, with 14 bases between. This CDR3 has 15 residues. CDR3 nucleotides: TGTGCCAGCAGCTCAACTCATACGGGGACAGATACGCAGTATTTT. It yields the protein CASSSTHTGTDTQYF.

This clonotype showed up many times. The chain carries TRBV5-1 and TRBJ1-1; 9 nucleotides line up with TRBD1. The V gene end was trimmed by 4 bases and the J gene end by 6 bases; junction bases not matched to a gene: 10. CDR1 is SGHRS, CDR2 YFSETQ, per germline. The CDR3 covers 15 residues. The CDR3 bases are TGCGCCAGCAGCGTAAAGGGACAGGGCCTCGCTGAAGCTTTCTTT. Translated: CASSVKGQGLAEAFF.

The table lists this clonotype with many counts. V is TRBV4-1 and J is TRBJ2-7; D uncertain. CDR3 length: 15 amino acids. V gave up 0 bases and J gave up 3 bases, with 12 bases separating them. Germline-derived CDR1 and CDR2 are MGHRA and YSYEKL. The CDR3 sequence: CASSQDDSQLYEQYF. CDR3 bases: TGCGCCAGCAGCCAAGATGACTCGCAGCTCTACGAGCAGTACTTC.